What follows describes a single T cell receptor (beta chain). This receptor's antigen is unknown. Base qualities are not recorded, but no much larger clone differs from it by a single base. The immunoSEQ Assay, a bias-controlled multiplex PCR, was used to amplify TCRbeta CDR3 regions from genomic DNA. Per the authors' processing: Nucleated cell counts per sample were estimated from amplification of reference gene primers within the assay. To quantify the absolute abundance of each unique TCRbeta CDR3 rearrangement, sequence reads were collapsed and filtered. For each sample, productive Simpson clonality was calculated as the square root of Simpson's diversity index over productive rearrangements. Entries here come from immuneACCESS through TCRdb and include only in-frame sequences with V and J called. Some clones fail to appear in such tables; in the studies checked, an unresolved V gene covers under half of the shortfall, and the cause of the remainder is unknown. V, J and clone size are those of that table, while D and trimming were read from the DNA. The sample table contains about 140,000 clones; only one count was recorded for 87% of them. The ten largest clones capture more than 4% of the sample.

These data belong to a study of blood T cell repertoires in COVID-19 (dated by TCRdb to about 2020). Looking at the study overall: Collaborator samples came from the United States, Italy and Spain and covered acute and convalescent phases of COVID-19. The material from the prospective study consisted of cDNA or gDNA derived from T cells, B-cell-depleted T cells, or PBMCs. Deeply sampled blood TCRbeta repertoires from subjects exposed to, actively infected with, or recovered from COVID-19 were included in the dataset. The repertoires were released in a freely available public database intended as a resource for research on the immune response to SARS-CoV-2. Samples were obtained from the ongoing ImmuneRACE study (first 160 participants) and from roughly 1,300 subjects provided by 6 global collaborators. Sample metadata almost always included a de-identified subject ID, COVID-19 status, age in years and sex. HLA class I and class II types, where available, came from metadata supplied by the sample provider rather than from assay-based typing.

Each collaborating institution followed its own protocols to collect whole blood in K2EDTA tubes. For TCRbeta analysis, collaborators shipped samples in one of three forms: frozen whole blood, isolated PBMCs, or DNA extracted from either of those sample types. The CDR3 numbers 15 residues from cysteine through phenylalanine. The DNA shown is the 45-base CDR3, in frame from base 1. What the work shows at the level of the full study, not this receptor alone: The amount of clinical and demographic metadata varied by source and participant and was provided uncurated.

The chain is encoded by TRBV21-1 joined to TRBJ1-4. TRBV21-1 is a documented pseudogene. The sequence came from a woman between 40 and 55 years old with acute or convalescent COVID-19. Sequences were obtained from peripheral blood. The nucleotide sequence reads as follows: TGTGCCAGCAGCAAGGGGAGGGATTCTAATGAAAAACTGTTTTTT. Its product reads: CASSKGRDSNEKLFF.